The T cell receptor (beta chain) described here comes from a study of neoadjuvant anti-PD-1 for oral cavity cancer. Study-wide context: Patients mostly received three to four biweekly nivolumab doses at 3 mg/kg before surgery. Non-progressing patients received a fourth nivolumab dose near day 43, then surgery on days 50-56.

Study-level results: PBMC Gini-index clonality exceeded responders' in non-responders post-nivolumab.

A note on this clone: As yet, its antigen is unknown.

Libraries were prepared by immunoSEQ multiplex PCR; TCRdb keeps only in-frame clonotypes and omits some of them. The sample lists about 13,000 clones, approximately 70% seen once, with about 2.8% in the top ten. The germline CDR1 and CDR2 sequences are SGHDT and YYEEEE. This CDR3 spans 15 amino acids. V dropped 0 bases and J dropped 0 bases, with 7 bases sitting between them. V usage is TRBV5-6 and J usage is TRBJ1-3, with D unclear. This TCR was recovered from a person aged 40 to 85 with oral cavity squamous cell carcinoma. The source material was PBMCs, sampled before nivolumab (anti-PD-1) treatment. The CDR3 DNA reads TGTGCCAGCAGCTTGGTGGGGAACTCTGGAAACACCATATATTTT. Translating it yields CASSLVGNSGNTIYF. Together with reference TRBV5-6 and TRBJ1-3, the CDR3 gives the full variable domain: DAGVTQSPTHLIKTRGQQVTLRCSPKSGHDTVSWYQQALGQGPQFIFQYYEEEERQRGNFPDRFSGHQFPNYSSELNVNALLLGDSALYLCASSLVGNSGNTIYFGEGSWLTVV.